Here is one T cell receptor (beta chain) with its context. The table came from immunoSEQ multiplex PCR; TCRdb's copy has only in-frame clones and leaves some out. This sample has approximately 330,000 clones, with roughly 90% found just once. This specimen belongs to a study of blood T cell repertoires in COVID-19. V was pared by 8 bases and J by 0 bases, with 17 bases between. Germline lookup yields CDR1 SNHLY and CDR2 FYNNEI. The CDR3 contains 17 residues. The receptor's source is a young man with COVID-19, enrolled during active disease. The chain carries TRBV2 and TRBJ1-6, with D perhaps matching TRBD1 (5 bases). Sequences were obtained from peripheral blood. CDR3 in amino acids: CASRGTRGSSYNSPLHF. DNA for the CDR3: TGTGCCAGCCGTGGGACCCGGGGAAGCTCCTATAATTCACCCCTCCACTTT.